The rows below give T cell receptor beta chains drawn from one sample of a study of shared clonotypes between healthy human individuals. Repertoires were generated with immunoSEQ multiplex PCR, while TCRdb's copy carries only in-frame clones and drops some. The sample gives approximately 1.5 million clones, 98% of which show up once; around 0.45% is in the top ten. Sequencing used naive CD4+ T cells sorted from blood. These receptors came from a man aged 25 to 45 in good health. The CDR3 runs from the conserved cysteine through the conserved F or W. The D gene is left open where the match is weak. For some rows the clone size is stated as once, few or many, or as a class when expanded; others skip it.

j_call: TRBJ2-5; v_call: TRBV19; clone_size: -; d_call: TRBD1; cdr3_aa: CASSTTGQRIQETQYF; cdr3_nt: TGTGCCAGTAGTACGACGGGACAGAGAATCCAAGAGACCCAGTACTTC
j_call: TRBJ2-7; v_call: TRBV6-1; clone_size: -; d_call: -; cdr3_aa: CASSEINRSEQYF; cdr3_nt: TGTGCCAGCAGTGAAATCAACCGATCCGAGCAGTACTTC
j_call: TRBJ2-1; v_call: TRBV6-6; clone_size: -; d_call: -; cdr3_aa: CASSYSGPMGQFF; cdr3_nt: TGTGCCAGCAGTTACTCGGGCCCAATGGGGCAGTTCTTC
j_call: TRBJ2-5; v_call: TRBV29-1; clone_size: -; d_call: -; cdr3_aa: CSVQGGVETQYF; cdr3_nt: TGCAGCGTCCAAGGGGGGGTAGAGACCCAGTACTTC
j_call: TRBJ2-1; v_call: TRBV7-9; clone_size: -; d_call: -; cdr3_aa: CASSPSPSYNEQFF; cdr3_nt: TGTGCCAGCAGCCCCTCCCCCTCCTACAATGAGCAGTTCTTC
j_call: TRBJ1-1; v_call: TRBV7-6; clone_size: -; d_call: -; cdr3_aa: CASSLREGNTEAFF; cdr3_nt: TGTGCCAGCAGCTTAAGAGAGGGGAACACTGAAGCTTTCTTT
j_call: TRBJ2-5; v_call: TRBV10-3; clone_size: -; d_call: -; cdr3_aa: CAISESTTTRAQYF; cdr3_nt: TGTGCCATCAGTGAGTCTACTACTACGAGGGCCCAGTACTTC
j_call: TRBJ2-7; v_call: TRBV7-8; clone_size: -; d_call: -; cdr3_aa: CASSLKGPEEQYF; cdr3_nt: TGTGCCAGCAGCTTAAAGGGGCCCGAAGAGCAGTACTTC
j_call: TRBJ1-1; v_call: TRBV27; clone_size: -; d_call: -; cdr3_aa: CASSLKVLADMNTEAFF; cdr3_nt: TGTGCCAGCAGTTTAAAAGTTTTGGCAGATATGAACACTGAAGCTTTCTTT
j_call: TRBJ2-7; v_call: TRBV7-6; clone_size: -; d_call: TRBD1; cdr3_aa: CASSLDRWEQYF; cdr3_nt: TGTGCCAGCAGCTTGGACAGGTGGGAGCAGTACTTC
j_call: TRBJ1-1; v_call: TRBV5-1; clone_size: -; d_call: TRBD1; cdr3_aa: CASSFMAGGSTEAFF; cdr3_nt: TGCGCCAGCAGCTTCATGGCAGGGGGGAGCACTGAAGCTTTCTTT
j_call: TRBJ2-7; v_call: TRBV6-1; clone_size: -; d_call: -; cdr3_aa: CASSEAPGLTYEQYF; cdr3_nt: TGTGCCAGCAGTGAAGCCCCGGGCCTGACCTACGAGCAGTACTTC
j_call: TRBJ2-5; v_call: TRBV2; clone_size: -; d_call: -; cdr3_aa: CASHRGRTQETQYF; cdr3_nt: TGTGCCAGCCACAGAGGACGGACCCAAGAGACCCAGTACTTC
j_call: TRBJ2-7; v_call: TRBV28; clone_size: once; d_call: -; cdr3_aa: CASSFSAGYEQYF; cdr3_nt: TGTGCCAGCAGTTTCTCGGCAGGCTACGAGCAGTACTTC
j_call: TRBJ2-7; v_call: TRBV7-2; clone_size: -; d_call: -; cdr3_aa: CASSIFERQQYF; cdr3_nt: TGTGCCAGCAGCATATTCGAGCGGCAGCAGTACTTC
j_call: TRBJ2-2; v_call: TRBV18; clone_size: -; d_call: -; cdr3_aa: CASSVRGGANTGELFF; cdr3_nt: TGTGCCAGCTCAGTACGCGGGGGCGCGAACACCGGGGAGCTGTTTTTT
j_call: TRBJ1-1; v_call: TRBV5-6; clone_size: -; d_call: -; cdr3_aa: CASSPRQVGDTEAFF; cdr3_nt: TGTGCCAGCAGCCCCCGACAGGTGGGGGACACTGAAGCTTTCTTT
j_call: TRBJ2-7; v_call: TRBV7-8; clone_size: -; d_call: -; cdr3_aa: CASSFREIGYEQYF; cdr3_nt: TGTGCCAGCAGTTTCCGGGAGATAGGCTACGAGCAGTACTTC
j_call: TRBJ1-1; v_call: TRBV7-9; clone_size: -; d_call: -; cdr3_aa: CASSLEEVNTEAFF; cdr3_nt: TGTGCCAGCAGCTTAGAAGAAGTGAACACTGAAGCTTTCTTT
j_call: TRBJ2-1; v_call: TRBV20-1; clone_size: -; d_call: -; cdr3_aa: CSARQANEQFF; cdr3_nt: TGCAGTGCTCGACAGGCCAATGAGCAGTTCTTC
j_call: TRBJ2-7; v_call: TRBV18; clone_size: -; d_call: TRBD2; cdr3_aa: CASSPRTSGSSYEQYF; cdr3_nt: TGTGCCAGCTCACCTCGGACTAGCGGGAGCTCCTACGAGCAGTACTTC
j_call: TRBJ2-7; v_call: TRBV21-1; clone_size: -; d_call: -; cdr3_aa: CASSKDNRRVRLAGCHEQYF; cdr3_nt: TGTGCCAGCAGCAAAGATAACAGGCGGGTCCGACTAGCGGGTTGCCACGAGCAGTACTTC
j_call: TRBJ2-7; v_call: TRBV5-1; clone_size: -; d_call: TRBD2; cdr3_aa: CASSLEASGRVYEQYF; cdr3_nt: TGCGCCAGCAGCTTGGAGGCTAGCGGGAGAGTTTACGAGCAGTACTTC
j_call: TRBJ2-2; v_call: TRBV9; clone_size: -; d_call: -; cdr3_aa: CASSPGALNTGELFF; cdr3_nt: TGTGCCAGCAGCCCCGGGGCCCTCAACACCGGGGAGCTGTTTTTT
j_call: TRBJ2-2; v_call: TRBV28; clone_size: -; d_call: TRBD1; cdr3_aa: CASSPLGQINTGELFF; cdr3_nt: TGTGCCAGCAGTCCTCTGGGACAGATTAACACCGGGGAGCTGTTTTTT